This TCR beta chain was sequenced during a study of control samples from healthy donors and cancer patients. Sequencing used immunoSEQ multiplex PCR; TCRdb keeps in-frame clones, though not all of them. This sample yields around 150,000 clones, of which 88% are seen a single time; roughly 1.7% belongs to the top ten. CDR1 LNHDA and CDR2 SQIVND come from the germline V gene (reference sequence). CDR3 length: 16 amino acids. J was trimmed by 2 bases and V by 7 bases; bases with no gene match: 10. The sequence was collected from a man aged 18 to 29 in good health. Sequenced: blood. This chain links TRBV19 with TRBJ2-2, with 7 nucleotides matching TRBD1. The CDR3 DNA reads TGTGCCAGTACCCTCGGGACAGCCGTAAACACCGGGGAGCTGTTTTTT. It specifies CASTLGTAVNTGELFF. Full variable domain (outside the CDR3, taken from reference TRBV19 and TRBJ2-2): DGGITQSPKYLFRKEGQNVTLSCEQNLNHDAMYWYRQDPGQGLRLIYYSQIVNDFQKGDIAEGYSVSREKKESFPLTVTSAQKNPTAFYLCASTLGTAVNTGELFFGEGSRLTVL.